Below, 18 T cell receptor beta chains from the same sample are listed, as sequenced in a study of blood T cell repertoires in COVID-19. Clones were read by immunoSEQ multiplex PCR, and TCRdb kept only the in-frame ones, dropping some. The table lists a few hundred thousand clones, roughly 90% of them singletons. The material sequenced was peripheral blood. The receptors shown here come from a woman between 40 and 50 years old who had recovered from COVID-19.

V usage is TRBV2 and J usage is TRBJ2-3, with 13 bases that match TRBD2. J gave up 1 base and V 6 bases, and 7 bases lay outside the gene matches. This CDR3 has 17 amino acids. The V gene's germline CDR1 is SNHLY and CDR2 FYNNEI. CDR3 coding DNA: TGTGCCAGCAGCCGGGGGGGACTAGCGGGACGCACAGATACGCAGTATTTT. Residues: CASSRGGLAGRTDTQYF.

This rearrangement joins TRBV29-1 to TRBJ1-1, with a tentative D call TRBD1 (5 bases). The V end lost 3 bases, the J end lost 6 bases, and 23 bases lay between the germline ends. Germline V gives CDR1 SQVTM, CDR2 ANQGSEA. This CDR3 has 16 residues. For the CDR3, the DNA is TGCAGCGTTGAGGACCCGGGCGAACAGGCGGTACCTGAAGCTTTCTTT. This codes for CSVEDPGEQAVPEAFF.

V gene TRBV5-1 combines with J gene TRBJ2-7, with D tentatively TRBD1 (6 bases). V dropped 4 bases and J dropped 3 bases, with 14 bases sitting between them. The germline CDR1 and CDR2 sequences are SGHRS and YFSETQ. The CDR3 loop spans 14 amino acids. CDR3 in DNA: TGCGCCAGCAGCCCCCAGGAAGGGGGCTACGAGCAGTACTTC. It specifies CASSPQEGGYEQYF. Filled out from reference TRBV5-1 and TRBJ2-7, the complete variable domain reads KAGVTQTPRYLIKTRGQQVTLSCSPISGHRSVSWYQQTPGQGLQFLFEYFSETQRNKGNFPGRFSGRQFSNSRSEMNVSTLELGDSALYLCASSPQEGGYEQYFGPGTRLTVT.

Only one count was recorded for this clone. The rearrangement joins TRBV23-1 to TRBJ2-7; D perhaps matches TRBD1 (6 bases). TRBV23-1 is assigned to the ORF class and has an uncertain function. CDR3 length: 18 residues. Trimming removed 1 base from V and 0 bases from J, with 19 bases in between. The CDR3 region is CASSQWGRGTKSSYEQYF. In nucleotides, the CDR3 is TGCGCCAGCAGTCAATGGGGTAGGGGGACAAAGAGCTCCTACGAGCAGTACTTC.

The CDR3 loop is CAISLDRDTGELFF. CDR3 coding DNA: TGTGCCATCAGCTTAGACAGGGACACCGGGGAGCTGTTTTTT. The chain recombines TRBV10-3 with TRBJ2-2; 7 nucleotides align to TRBD1. The CDR3 is 14 amino acids. V gave up 6 bases and J gave up 3 bases; unmatched junction bases: 4. CDR1 and CDR2 (germline): ENHRY, SYGVKD.

The V call is TRBV30, the J call TRBJ2-7; D is ambiguous. Trimming cost V 2 bases and J 5 bases, with 10 bases left between them. CDR1 is GTSNPN and CDR2 is SVGIG in the germline V gene (reference sequence). The CDR3 consists of 12 residues. Here the CDR3 reads CAWSPSGNEQYF. Here the CDR3 DNA reads TGTGCCTGGAGTCCTTCAGGAAACGAGCAGTACTTC.

The rearrangement uses TRBV27 and TRBJ2-7, with TRBD2 matching over 12 bases. V gave up 7 bases and J gave up 1 base; unmatched junction bases: 5. Germline V CDR1 and CDR2: MNHEY, SMNVEV (reference sequence). The CDR3 is 15 residues long. The CDR3 sequence: CASKSLAGGSYEQYF. In DNA form, the CDR3 reads TGTGCCAGCAAGTCTCTAGCGGGAGGGTCCTACGAGCAGTACTTC.

The chain combines TRBV18 with TRBJ1-2; D not certain. V was cut by 1 base and J by 4 bases, with 13 bases left in between. The CDR3 runs to 15 residues. CDR1 and CDR2 (germline): KGHSH, LQKENI. The DNA of the CDR3 is TGTGCCAGCTCACCACGAACCGAAGCGACCTATGGCTACACCTTC. Translated, it gives CASSPRTEATYGYTF.

The chain employs TRBV29-1 and TRBJ2-5; 7 bases agree with TRBD1. Trimming cost V 7 bases and J 0 bases; bases outside gene matches: 5. This CDR3 is built from 13 residues. From germline, CDR1 is SQVTM and CDR2 ANQGSEA. CDR3 coding DNA: TGCAGCGCCAGGGGACAGCACCAAGAGACCCAGTACTTC. Its protein product is CSARGQHQETQYF. Full variable domain (remainder filled in from reference TRBV29-1 and TRBJ2-5): SAVISQKPSRDICQRGTSLTIQCQVDSQVTMMFWYRQQPGQSLTLIATANQGSEATYESGFVIDKFPISRPNLTFSTLTVSNMSPEDSSIYLCSARGQHQETQYFGPGTRLLVL.

This chain links TRBV5-6 with TRBJ2-7; D gene uncertain. Germline lookup yields CDR1 SGHDT and CDR2 YYEEEE. The CDR3 length is 12 residues. Trimming removed 2 bases at V and 6 bases at J, with 9 bases between. The CDR3 nucleotides are TGTGCCAGCAGCTTCGGTCTACTCGAGCAGTACTTC. This gives the protein CASSFGLLEQYF.

The rearrangement uses TRBV18 and TRBJ2-4; no definite D call. V lost 3 bases, J lost 2 bases, and 8 bases lay in between. Germline CDR1 is KGHSH and CDR2 is LQKENI. The CDR3 sequence is 14 residues long. CDR3 in amino acids: CASSPSTSKNIQYF. Here the CDR3 DNA reads TGTGCCAGCTCACCGTCCACTTCCAAAAACATTCAGTACTTC.

The rearrangement links TRBV21-1 to TRBJ2-3; the table's D call of TRBD2 was not tested on the DNA. TRBV21-1 is annotated as a pseudogene. This CDR3 has 15 amino acids. The DNA of the CDR3 is TGTGCCAGCAGCCACCGGACTAGTTGGACAGATACGCAGTATTTT. It is translated as CASSHRTSWTDTQYF.

This rearrangement joins TRBV4-1 to TRBJ2-1, with a possible D match to TRBD1 (6 bases). Trimming stripped 0 bases from V and 2 bases from J, with 14 bases between. Germline assignment: CDR1 MGHRA and CDR2 YSYEKL. The CDR3 is 17 amino acids. The CDR3 loop reads CASSQDSSRGTYNEQFF. In DNA form, the CDR3 reads TGCGCCAGCAGCCAAGATAGTTCCAGGGGCACCTACAATGAGCAGTTCTTC.

The chain links TRBV25-1 to TRBJ1-4, with a weak D call TRBD1 (5 bases). V was trimmed by 2 bases and J by 10 bases, leaving 14 bases between them. Per the germline V gene, CDR1 is MGHDK and CDR2 is SYGVNS. This CDR3 has 14 residues. The CDR3 bases are TGTGCCAGCAGTGAAAGTGGGGCAGGAGCAAAACTGTTTTTT. This encodes CASSESGAGAKLFF.

With respect to this clone: The sample contains more than one DNA sequence encoding this CDR3. J is TRBJ1-5 and V is TRBV6-2 or TRBV6-3, with 8 bases aligning to TRBD1. Germline lookup yields CDR1 MNHEY and CDR2 SVGEGT. V was clipped by 6 bases and J by 1 base; unmatched bases: 5. The CDR3 length is 15 residues. DNA of the CDR3: TGTGCCAGCAGCCAGGGGGCCCAAAGCAATCAGCCCCAGCATTTT. This translates into CASSQGAQSNQPQHF.

Remarks on this clone: This specimen includes other DNA sequences encoding the same CDR3. The chain employs TRBV11-3 and TRBJ2-1; D not resolved. Germline CDR1 SGHNT, CDR2 YENEEA. Trimming took 1 base from V and 5 from J, leaving 6 bases between them. The CDR3 sequence is 13 residues long. CDR3 in DNA: TGTGCCAGCAGCTTAGGGCTCGACAATGAGCAGTTCTTC. Translating it yields CASSLGLDNEQFF.

The chain is built from TRBV4-2 and TRBJ2-7, with D hard to call. V dropped 3 bases and J dropped 3 bases, with 15 bases sitting between them. The CDR3 spans 15 residues. CDR1 is LGHNA and CDR2 is YNFKEQ in the germline V gene. CDR3 bases: TGTGCCAGCAGCCAGATCGAGTCTCTGGTCTACGAGCAGTACTTC. Its protein is CASSQIESLVYEQYF.

This clone has only one observation. The chain recombines TRBV7-8 with TRBJ2-7, with a possible D match to TRBD2 (6 bases). Germline V gene lookup returns CDR1 SGHVS and CDR2 FQNEAQ. This CDR3 region has 15 residues. V was shortened by 1 base and J by 7 bases, with 17 bases between the two germline ends. The CDR3 coding sequence is TGTGCCAGCAGCTTAGAGGGGACTTCCCTTAGGGAGCAGTACTTC. This gives the protein CASSLEGTSLREQYF. Complete variable domain (other parts from reference TRBV7-8 and TRBJ2-7): GAGVSQSPRYKVAKRGQDVALRCDPISGHVSLFWYQQALGQGPEFLTYFQNEAQLDKSGLPSDRFFAERPEGSVSTLKIQRTQQEDSAVYLCASSLEGTSLREQYFGPGTRLTVT.